The TCR beta chain under discussion was sequenced for a study of T cell repertoires in cytomegalovirus infection (dated by TCRdb to between 2017 and 2020). Broadly, across the study: Alongside well-studied HLA-B-restricted epitopes, the peptide stimulations were aimed at recently identified HLA-C-restricted CMV epitopes, whose presentation resists viral immunomodulation. Donor HLA type was relevant to the analysis, as public TCR beta signatures indicated carriage of CMV infection together with the matching HLA type. The study at large found these results: The ex vivo response was dominated by HLA-C-restricted CMV-specific TCR beta clonotypes, and the single most frequent clonotype in two of eight donors was supplied by these HLA-C-restricted clonotypes. In both this cohort and an independent roughly 400-donor cohort, the cumulative frequency of public TCR beta family members distinguished carriers of CMV infection plus the relevant HLA type.

The sample's treatment or condition, from its label and the paper: in vitro stimulation with specific CMV peptide epitopes to enrich CMV-specific T cells. Of note for this clonotype: The clone's antigen remains unknown. No per-base quality is available; no much larger clone lies one base away.

Spanning cysteine to phenylalanine, the CDR3 consists of 14 amino acids. The kept DNA is CDR3 alone, 42 bases in frame from the first base. V and J lose 0 bases and 5 bases, and a span of 13 bases separates them. CDR1 and CDR2, looked up from the germline V gene (reference sequence), are DFQATT and SNEGSKA. The sequencer was an Illumina HiSeq 1500. The public reads were reanalyzed by TCRdb: fastp trimming at Q25, MiXCR alignment, in-frame beta chains only. Rows are combined by CDR3 protein, so each entry shows the most common genes and DNA. This sample comprises approximately 110,000 distinct CDR3 sequences, 32% of them detected only once. The top ten clones comprise 58% of the sample.

The sequence derives from a human donor in good health (CMV status not recorded). Some clones in this sample may be carry-over from other donors' samples. The rearrangement combines TRBV20-1 with TRBJ1-2; D gene: possibly TRBD1, on 5 matching bases. The material was CD8+ T cells from cultured PBMCs, obtained from culture after CMV antigen stimulation. The CDR3 has the sequence CSARDLDREYGYTF. The DNA sequence reads TGCAGTGCTAGAGATCTCGACAGAGAGTATGGCTACACCTTC.